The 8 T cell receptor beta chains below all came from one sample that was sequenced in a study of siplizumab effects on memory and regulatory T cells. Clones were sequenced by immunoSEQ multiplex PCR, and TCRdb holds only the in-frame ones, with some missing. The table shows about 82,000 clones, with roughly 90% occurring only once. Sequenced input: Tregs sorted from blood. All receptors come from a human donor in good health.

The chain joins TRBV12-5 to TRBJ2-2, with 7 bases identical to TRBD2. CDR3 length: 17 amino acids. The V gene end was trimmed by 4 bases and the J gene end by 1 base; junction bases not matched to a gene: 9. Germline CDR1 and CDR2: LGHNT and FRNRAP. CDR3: CASGSGTNLGNTGELFF. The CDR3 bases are TGTGCTAGTGGTTCCGGGACTAATCTAGGGAACACCGGGGAGCTGTTTTTT.

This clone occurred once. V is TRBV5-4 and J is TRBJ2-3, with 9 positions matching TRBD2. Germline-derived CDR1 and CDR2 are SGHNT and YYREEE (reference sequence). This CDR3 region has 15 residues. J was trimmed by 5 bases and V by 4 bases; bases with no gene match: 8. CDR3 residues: CASSPGLARGDTQYF. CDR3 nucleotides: TGTGCCAGCAGCCCCGGACTAGCGAGGGGAGATACGCAGTATTTT.

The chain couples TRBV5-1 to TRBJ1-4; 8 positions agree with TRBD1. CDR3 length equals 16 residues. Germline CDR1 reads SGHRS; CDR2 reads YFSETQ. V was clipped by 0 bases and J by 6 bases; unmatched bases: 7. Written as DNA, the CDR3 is TGCGCCAGCAGCTTGGGTGACAGGGGCAATTATGAAAAACTGTTTTTT. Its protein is CASSLGDRGNYEKLFF.

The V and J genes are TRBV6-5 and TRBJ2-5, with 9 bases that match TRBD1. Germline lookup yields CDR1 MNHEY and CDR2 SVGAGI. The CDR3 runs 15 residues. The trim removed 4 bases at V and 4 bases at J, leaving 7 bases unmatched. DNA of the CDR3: TGTGCCAGCAGTTTAAACAGGGGGCCGCGAGAGACCCAGTACTTC. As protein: CASSLNRGPRETQYF.

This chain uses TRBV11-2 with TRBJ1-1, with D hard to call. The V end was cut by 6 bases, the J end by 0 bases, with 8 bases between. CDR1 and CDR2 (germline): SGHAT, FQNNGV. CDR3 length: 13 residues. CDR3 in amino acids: CASSYRLNTEAFF. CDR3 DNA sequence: TGTGCCAGCAGTTATCGATTGAACACTGAAGCTTTCTTT.

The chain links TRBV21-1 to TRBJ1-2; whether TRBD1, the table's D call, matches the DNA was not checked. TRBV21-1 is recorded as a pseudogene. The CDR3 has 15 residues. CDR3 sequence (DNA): TGTGCCAGCAGCAAACCCGGGACAGGGCAGAGTGGCTACACCTTC. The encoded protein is CASSKPGTGQSGYTF.

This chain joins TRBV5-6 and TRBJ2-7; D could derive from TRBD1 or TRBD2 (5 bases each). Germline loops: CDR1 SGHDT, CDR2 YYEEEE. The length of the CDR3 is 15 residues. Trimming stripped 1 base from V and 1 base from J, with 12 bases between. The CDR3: CASSLFGTGSYEQYF. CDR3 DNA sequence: TGTGCCAGCAGCTTGTTCGGGACGGGATCCTACGAGCAGTACTTC.

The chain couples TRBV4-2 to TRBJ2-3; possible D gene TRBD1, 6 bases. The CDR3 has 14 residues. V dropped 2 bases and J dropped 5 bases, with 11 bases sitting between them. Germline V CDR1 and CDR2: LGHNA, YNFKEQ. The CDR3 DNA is TGTGCCAGCAGCCAACAAGGGGGAGAAGATACGCAGTATTTT. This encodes CASSQQGGEDTQYF.